This is a list of T cell receptor beta chains from one sample in a study of blood T cell repertoires in COVID-19. Clones were read by immunoSEQ multiplex PCR, and TCRdb kept only the in-frame ones, dropping some. This sample has hundreds of thousands of clones, with roughly 86% found just once. The specimen sequenced was PBMCs or T cells enriched from blood (not recorded which). These receptors all come from a woman under 40 with acute COVID-19. The CDR3 runs from the conserved cysteine through the conserved F or W. The size of a clone is reported for some rows only, either as once, few or many, or as a class for expanded clones.

cdr3_aa: CASSYRGNEAFF
clone_size: NA
v_call: TRBV6-5

cdr3_aa: CANGGMAGELFF
clone_size: NA
v_call: TRBV10-3

cdr3_aa: CASSQPGQGVRYTF
clone_size: NA
v_call: TRBV4-1

cdr3_aa: CASSYAGANNSPLHF
clone_size: NA
v_call: TRBV6-5

cdr3_aa: CASSIGDREAEQFF
clone_size: NA
v_call: TRBV19

cdr3_aa: CASSQDREATEAFF
clone_size: NA
v_call: TRBV14

cdr3_aa: CASSQPGQGIQETQYF
clone_size: NA
v_call: TRBV23-1

cdr3_aa: CASSEGRGDYGYTF
clone_size: NA
v_call: TRBV2

cdr3_aa: CASSTPRTESTNTGELFF
clone_size: NA
v_call: TRBV5-1

cdr3_aa: CASRRNRGGLGTEAFF
clone_size: NA
v_call: TRBV7-2

cdr3_aa: CASTQGQGANNYGYTF
clone_size: NA
v_call: TRBV19

cdr3_aa: CASSLVSRASGNQETQYF
clone_size: NA
v_call: TRBV11-2

cdr3_aa: CASREGGPDTQYF
clone_size: NA
v_call: TRBV10-2

cdr3_aa: CASSLVRSNTEAFF
clone_size: NA
v_call: TRBV7-9

cdr3_aa: CASSPSLAGGVVEQYF
clone_size: NA
v_call: TRBV3-1/TRBV3-2

cdr3_aa: CATTAGEGGYTF
clone_size: NA
v_call: TRBV10-3

cdr3_aa: CASSRRARGFLNSPLHF
clone_size: NA
v_call: TRBV3-1/TRBV3-2

cdr3_aa: CASSYPGDHYEQYF
clone_size: many
v_call: TRBV28

cdr3_aa: CASSLPGGPEQYF
clone_size: NA
v_call: TRBV5-5

cdr3_aa: CASSLGTGLATEAFF
clone_size: NA
v_call: TRBV7-2

cdr3_aa: CASRTGAYQETQYF
clone_size: NA
v_call: TRBV5-1

cdr3_aa: CASSLSGPNEQFF
clone_size: NA
v_call: TRBV5-4

cdr3_aa: CASSEAGDRVTEAFF
clone_size: many
v_call: TRBV6-1

cdr3_aa: CASSPRQGVWVQYF
clone_size: NA
v_call: TRBV7-9

cdr3_aa: CASSEPGQGREKLFF
clone_size: few
v_call: TRBV25-1

cdr3_aa: CASSSFPDRFKVDEAFF
clone_size: NA
v_call: TRBV5-6

cdr3_aa: CASSYSNSMNTEAFF
clone_size: NA
v_call: TRBV6-5

cdr3_aa: CATSDLNRGHGYTF
clone_size: NA
v_call: TRBV24-1

cdr3_aa: CAISQGATEAFF
clone_size: once
v_call: TRBV10-3

cdr3_aa: CASSLGIGGNYGYTF
clone_size: NA
v_call: TRBV6-5

cdr3_aa: CASSPPGTLSYEQYF
clone_size: once
v_call: TRBV13

cdr3_aa: CASSSGGKANYGYTF
clone_size: NA
v_call: TRBV27

cdr3_aa: CADYNDRLNEKLFF
clone_size: NA
v_call: TRBV9

cdr3_aa: CASSQDRGLVGYEQYF
clone_size: NA
v_call: TRBV4-3

cdr3_aa: CASSLQGTNEKLFF
clone_size: NA
v_call: TRBV3-1/TRBV3-2

cdr3_aa: CASSSGLAGVPDTQYF
clone_size: NA
v_call: TRBV7-8

cdr3_aa: CASRYTGGFNTEAFF
clone_size: NA
v_call: TRBV6-5

cdr3_aa: CASSVAWQGAPSSYEQYF
clone_size: NA
v_call: TRBV7-2

cdr3_aa: CASSFSGTGGGGTDTQYF
clone_size: NA
v_call: TRBV19

cdr3_aa: CASSHPAGGSHEQYF
clone_size: NA
v_call: TRBV4-2

cdr3_aa: CASTYGTADNPSTDTQYF
clone_size: NA
v_call: TRBV25-1

cdr3_aa: CAWTRTGKNTEAFF
clone_size: NA
v_call: TRBV30

cdr3_aa: CASSRTKNYGYTF
clone_size: NA
v_call: TRBV28

cdr3_aa: CASSPEGGVYGYTF
clone_size: few
v_call: TRBV18

cdr3_aa: CASSFRGGQPQHF
clone_size: NA
v_call: TRBV5-8

cdr3_aa: CATSTDSGFQAFF
clone_size: NA
v_call: TRBV15

cdr3_aa: CASSLFQERAEAFF
clone_size: NA
v_call: TRBV5-1

cdr3_aa: CAWEGQSGYTF
clone_size: NA
v_call: TRBV30

cdr3_aa: CASQRRNTGELFF
clone_size: few
v_call: TRBV7-9

cdr3_aa: CASNPAVTSTDTQYF
clone_size: NA
v_call: TRBV27

cdr3_aa: CASSHGGVGGTSGNLYEQYF
clone_size: NA
v_call: TRBV6-6

cdr3_aa: CASSRTNRGYSYEQYF
clone_size: NA
v_call: TRBV19

cdr3_aa: CASSLEGGQVGYTF
clone_size: NA
v_call: TRBV7-8

cdr3_aa: CASSPWAGNEQFF
clone_size: NA
v_call: TRBV11-2

cdr3_aa: CASRATGGGYGYTF
clone_size: NA
v_call: TRBV3-1/TRBV3-2

cdr3_aa: CASSPTTGIYGYTF
clone_size: NA
v_call: TRBV27

cdr3_aa: CASSINPGQGEQYF
clone_size: NA
v_call: TRBV7-2

cdr3_aa: CASSLWGTSGGSDTQYF
clone_size: few
v_call: TRBV27

cdr3_aa: CASSSSGGDYGYTF
clone_size: NA
v_call: TRBV7-3

cdr3_aa: CASSLELAGQNEQFF
clone_size: NA
v_call: TRBV5-4